This TCR beta chain was recorded in a study of T cells expressing NK-cell markers. The overall study: According to the study, TCR beta repertoires originated from sorted CD3+CD56+NKG2C+, CD3+CD56+NKG2C- and CD3+CD56-NKG2C+ T cells. Most of the eight sequenced donors were HCMV-seropositive; one was seronegative.

General observations from the study: Also leading the CD3+CD56-NKG2C+ fraction in a handful of donors were these clonotypes.

As for this clonotype: As yet, its antigen is unknown.

Germline V gene data show CDR1 as SGHVS and CDR2 as FQNEAQ. This CDR3 has 15 amino acids. TCRdb re-called the 5' RACE reads; one entry per CDR3 protein, DNA not given. There are roughly 280,000 distinct CDR3 sequences in the sample, with roughly 0.4% held by the top ten. This sequence originates from a man younger than 30 in good health. The gene calls are TRBV7-8 and TRBJ2-2; TCRdb's D call of TRBD1 is untestable without DNA. Sequencing used blood T cells: a sorted CD56 or NKG2C T cell subset, CD4+ or CD8+ T cells, or bulk PBMC T cells (not recorded which). Here the CDR3 reads CASSLWTGNTGELFF.